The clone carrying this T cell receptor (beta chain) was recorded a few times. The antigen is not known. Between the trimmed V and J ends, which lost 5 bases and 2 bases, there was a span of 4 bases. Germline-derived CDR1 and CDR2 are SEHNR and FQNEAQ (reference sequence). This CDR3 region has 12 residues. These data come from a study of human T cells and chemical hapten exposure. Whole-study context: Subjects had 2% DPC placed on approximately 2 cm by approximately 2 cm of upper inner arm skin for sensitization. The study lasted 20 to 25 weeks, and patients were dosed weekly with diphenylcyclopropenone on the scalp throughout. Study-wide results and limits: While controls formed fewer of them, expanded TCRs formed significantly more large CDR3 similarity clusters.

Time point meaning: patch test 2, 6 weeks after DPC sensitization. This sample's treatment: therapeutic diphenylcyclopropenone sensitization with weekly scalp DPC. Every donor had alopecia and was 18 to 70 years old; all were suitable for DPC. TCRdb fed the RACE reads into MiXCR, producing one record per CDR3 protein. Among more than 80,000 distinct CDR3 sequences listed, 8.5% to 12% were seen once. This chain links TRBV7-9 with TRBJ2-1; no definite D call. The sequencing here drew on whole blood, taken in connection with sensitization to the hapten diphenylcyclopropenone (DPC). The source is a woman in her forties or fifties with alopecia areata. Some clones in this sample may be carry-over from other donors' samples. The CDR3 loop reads CASSPTYNEQFF. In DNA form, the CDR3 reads TGTGCCAGCAGCCCAACCTACAATGAGCAGTTCTTC.